The rows below give T cell receptor beta chains drawn from one sample of a study of blood T cell repertoires in COVID-19. Repertoires were generated with immunoSEQ multiplex PCR, while TCRdb's copy carries only in-frame clones and drops some. The sample contains around 260,000 clones, roughly 91% of which appear only once. Material: peripheral blood. These receptor sequences come from a man aged 30-40 years with acute or convalescent COVID-19. CDR3s include the opening cysteine and the closing phenylalanine or tryptophan. The order of the fields is D gene, J gene, clone size, V gene, CDR3 protein, CDR3 DNA. A D gene is named only where the DNA matches it firmly. Size tells how often a clone was seen (once, few, many) or the class of an expanded clone, and some rows leave it out.

>TRBD1|TRBJ2-7|-|TRBV19
CASSPDRGYEQYF
TGTGCCAGTAGTCCGGACAGGGGGTACGAGCAGTACTTC
>-|TRBJ2-1|-|TRBV3-1/TRBV3-2
CASSPLHTGNEQFF
TGTGCCAGCAGCCCACTTCACACGGGGAATGAGCAGTTCTTC
>-|TRBJ2-7|-|TRBV3-1/TRBV3-2
CASSPPRQAGWGGEQYF
TGTGCCAGCAGCCCCCCAAGGCAGGCAGGGTGGGGAGGCGAGCAGTACTTC
>-|TRBJ2-3|-|TRBV6-1
CASSEVGPRGTDTQYF
TGTGCCAGCAGTGAAGTGGGTCCCAGGGGCACAGATACGCAGTATTTT
>-|TRBJ1-3|-|TRBV15
CATSRSRASSGNTIYF
TGTGCCACCAGCAGAAGCAGGGCGAGCTCTGGAAACACCATATATTTT
>TRBD1|TRBJ2-3|-|TRBV28
CASRPARTGQSTDTQYF
TGTGCCAGCAGGCCCGCAAGGACAGGCCAAAGCACAGATACGCAGTATTTT
>TRBD1|TRBJ2-7|-|TRBV27
CASSPRQGSSYEQYF
TGTGCCAGCAGTCCCCGACAGGGGTCAAGCTACGAGCAGTACTTC
>TRBD1|TRBJ1-2|once|TRBV18
CASSRISGTGDANYGYTF
TGTGCCAGCTCTCGCATTTCCGGGACAGGGGACGCTAACTATGGCTACACCTTC
>TRBD2|TRBJ2-2|-|TRBV3-1/TRBV3-2
CASSQGLAPTGELFF
TGTGCCAGCAGCCAAGGACTAGCGCCCACCGGGGAGCTGTTTTTT
>-|TRBJ1-5|once|TRBV6-5
CASGNNNQPQHF
TGTGCCAGCGGCAACAACAATCAGCCCCAGCATTTT
>-|TRBJ1-1|once|TRBV11-2
CASTGQSMGTEAFF
TGTGCCAGCACCGGACAGTCGATGGGGACTGAAGCTTTCTTT
>-|TRBJ1-1|-|TRBV19
CASSTLATEAFF
TGTGCCAGTAGTACCTTGGCCACTGAAGCTTTCTTT
>TRBD1|TRBJ2-2|once|TRBV5-1
CASSPRTGEGGELFF
TGCGCCAGCAGCCCTCGGACAGGGGAGGGCGGGGAGCTGTTTTTT
>TRBD1|TRBJ2-3|-|TRBV4-1
CASSQVTGGAADTQYF
TGCGCCAGCAGCCAAGTGACAGGGGGCGCGGCAGATACGCAGTATTTT
>TRBD1|TRBJ2-7|-|TRBV7-3
CASRSGTGEAEQYF
TGTGCCAGCAGGTCCGGGACAGGGGAAGCCGAGCAGTACTTC
>-|TRBJ2-3|-|TRBV2
CASFLAGIADTQYF
TGTGCCAGCTTCTTAGCAGGGATTGCAGATACGCAGTATTTT
>-|TRBJ2-7|-|TRBV1
CTSSPQGQPTYEQYF
TGCACCAGCAGCCCGCAGGGACAGCCAACCTACGAGCAGTACTTC
>TRBD1|TRBJ1-2|-|TRBV5-1
CASSPLDRGNEANYGYTF
TGCGCCAGCAGCCCTTTAGACAGGGGCAACGAGGCCAACTATGGCTACACCTTC
>TRBD1|TRBJ1-2|-|TRBV6-5
CASSYSPGQDYGYTF
TGTGCCAGCAGTTACTCCCCGGGACAGGACTATGGCTACACCTTC
>TRBD1|TRBJ1-2|-|TRBV28
CASGGQALYYGYTF
TGTGCCAGCGGCGGACAGGCGCTCTACTATGGCTACACCTTC
>-|TRBJ1-3|-|TRBV5-1
CASSLAGFGNTIYF
TGCGCCAGCAGCTTGGCCGGTTTTGGAAACACCATATATTTT
>-|TRBJ1-1|-|TRBV5-6
CASSFRTANTEAFF
TGTGCCAGCAGCTTCCGGACAGCGAACACTGAAGCTTTCTTT
>TRBD2|TRBJ2-3|-|TRBV5-4
CASSSIAGGTTDTQYF
TGTGCCAGCAGCTCTATAGCGGGGGGGACCACAGATACGCAGTATTTT
>TRBD1|TRBJ1-2|-|TRBV7-8
CASVEQGIYGYTF
TGTGCCAGCGTCGAACAGGGGATTTATGGCTACACCTTC
>TRBD1|TRBJ2-2|-|TRBV27
CATKSGQVGGELFF
TGTGCCACCAAATCGGGACAGGTGGGCGGGGAGCTGTTTTTT
>TRBD1|TRBJ1-3|-|TRBV10-1
CASGGQAGNTIYF
TGCGCCAGCGGGGGACAGGCTGGAAACACCATATATTTT
>TRBD2|TRBJ2-1|-|TRBV10-1
CASRTSGSTRDNEQFF
TGCGCCAGCAGGACTAGCGGGAGTACGAGGGACAATGAGCAGTTCTTC
>-|TRBJ1-5|-|TRBV6-1
CASSDHRAGNQPQHF
TGTGCCAGCAGTGATCACAGGGCGGGCAATCAGCCCCAGCATTTT
>-|TRBJ1-3|-|TRBV9
CASNAGVAGNTIYF
TGTGCCAGCAACGCAGGGGTCGCTGGAAACACCATATATTTT
>TRBD2|TRBJ2-1|-|TRBV6-5
CASRFTSGEQFF
TGTGCCAGCAGATTCACTAGCGGTGAGCAGTTCTTC
>TRBD2|TRBJ2-5|-|TRBV4-1
CASSQSGLAGDQETQYF
TGCGCCAGCAGCCAATCTGGACTAGCGGGAGACCAAGAGACCCAGTACTTC
>-|TRBJ2-1|once|TRBV3-1/TRBV3-2
CASSPKRLSGGNEQFF
TGTGCCAGCAGCCCAAAACGACTCAGTGGAGGCAATGAGCAGTTCTTC
>TRBD1|TRBJ1-1|-|TRBV4-1
CASSQEEQGGTEAFF
TGCGCCAGCAGCCAAGAAGAGCAGGGGGGTACTGAAGCTTTCTTT
>-|TRBJ1-5|-|TRBV5-8
CASSSRSGRPQHF
TGTGCCAGCAGCTCCAGGTCAGGAAGACCCCAGCATTTT
>TRBD1|TRBJ2-5|few|TRBV28
CASSLFVGDRGLETQYF
TGTGCCAGCAGCCTGTTTGTGGGGGACAGGGGGTTAGAGACCCAGTACTTC
>TRBD1|TRBJ2-7|-|TRBV28
CASSSRTGSYYEQYF
TGTGCCAGCAGTTCAAGGACAGGGAGTTACTACGAGCAGTACTTC
>-|TRBJ2-2|-|TRBV7-9
CASSTKWRRGPGELFF
TGTGCCAGCAGCACCAAGTGGCGGAGGGGACCCGGGGAGCTGTTTTTT
>TRBD1|TRBJ1-6|-|TRBV30
CARRQGSVGPLHF
TGTGCCCGGCGACAGGGCTCGGTGGGACCCCTCCACTTT
>-|TRBJ1-1|few|TRBV30
CAWSEGGAPPEAFF
TGTGCCTGGAGCGAGGGAGGGGCCCCGCCTGAAGCTTTCTTT
>-|TRBJ1-2|-|TRBV9
CASSATTGSYGYTF
TGTGCCAGCAGCGCAACGACAGGAAGCTATGGCTACACCTTC
>-|TRBJ2-3|-|TRBV21-1
CASRIQGFAQYF
TGTGCCAGCAGAATACAGGGGTTCGCGCAGTATTTT
>-|TRBJ1-1|-|TRBV28
CASSLSRTEAFF
TGTGCCAGCAGTTTATCGAGGACTGAAGCTTTCTTT
>TRBD1|TRBJ1-5|-|TRBV28
CASSTPGQGVPQHF
TGTGCCAGCAGTACCCCGGGACAGGGGGTCCCCCAGCATTTT
>TRBD1|TRBJ1-4|-|TRBV5-6
CASSFPTGGVQKLFF
TGTGCCAGCAGCTTCCCGACAGGGGGTGTGCAAAAACTGTTTTTT
>TRBD1|TRBJ1-3|-|TRBV9
CASSARGFGNTIYF
TGTGCCAGCAGCGCCAGGGGGTTTGGAAACACCATATATTTT
>TRBD1|TRBJ1-6|-|TRBV19
CATTDRAWNNSPLHF
TGTGCCACCACAGACAGGGCGTGGAATAATTCACCCCTCCACTTT
>-|TRBJ1-2|-|TRBV18
CASSPRASMDYTF
TGTGCCAGCTCACCACGGGCAAGTATGGACTACACCTTC